This T cell receptor beta chain was identified during a study of blood T cell repertoires in COVID-19. Study-wide context: Sample material is recorded as cDNA or gDNA derived from T cells, B-cell-depleted T cells, or PBMCs.

Authors' data handling: Reference gene primers were amplified, and this amplification served to estimate nucleated cell counts. Sequencing was performed with immunoSEQ multiplex PCR; in TCRdb, only in-frame clones are kept and a portion is missing. The V and J calls and the clone size are those of that table, but D and trimming were determined from the DNA. The sample yields over 200,000 clones, about 90% seen once. V lost 3 bases and J lost 2; bases outside the gene matches: 4. This CDR3 spans 14 amino acids. Germline values: CDR1 MNHEY, CDR2 SMNVEV (reference sequence). The clonotype was recovered from a woman in her forties or fifties with acute or convalescent COVID-19. Sequenced sample: peripheral blood. The rearrangement links TRBV27 to TRBJ2-7; 7 positions match TRBD2. The CDR3 is CASSLGLAAYEQYF. The CDR3 coding sequence is TGTGCCAGCAGTTTGGGGCTAGCGGCCTACGAGCAGTACTTC.